This TCR beta chain came from a study of cytomegalovirus exposure and HLA in healthy donors. On the study more broadly: Researchers previously reported finding roughly 120 million unique TCR beta sequences from 150 million to 200 million T cells. Overall study findings and caveats: Per a prior analysis, the majority of TCR beta V segments were productive roughly 87% or roughly 30% of the time. The availability of immune exposure information extended only to CMV serostatus. Per published reports, the classifier diagnosed cytomegalovirus status with high specificity and sensitivity.

60 Vbeta and 13 Jbeta primers were used in PCR. The assay was immunoSEQ multiplex PCR, and TCRdb's table has in-frame clones only and misses some. The data hold approximately 170,000 clones, with less than 85% observed a single time. The trim removed 3 bases at V and 6 bases at J, leaving 5 bases unmatched. Germline CDR1 MRHNA, CDR2 SNTAGT. This CDR3 has 14 amino acids. This clone was seen more than once but under ten times. Its specificity is not known. The TCR originated in a boy between 2 and 10 years old in good health and CMV-seronegative. This chain uses TRBV6-4 with TRBJ2-3; TRBD1 matches 8 bases. The sample was PBMCs. This chain's CDR3 is CASSEGQGSDTQYF. Here the CDR3 DNA reads TGTGCCAGCAGTGAAGGACAGGGTTCGGATACGCAGTATTTT.